This TCR beta chain was recovered during a study of beta chain features in type 1 diabetes. Study-level findings and limits: In every one of the four CD4+ subsets, TCRB CDR3s were moderately but significantly shorter in Type 1 diabetes patients.

As every portion of the isolated RNA was reverse transcribed, the sequencing read expressed TCRB transcripts. Measured with immunoSEQ multiplex PCR; TCRdb has only the in-frame clones, and not every one. This table holds hundreds of thousands of clones, about an eighth found once. There are a few counts of this clone. Its specificity is unknown. The germline V gene has CDR1 SGHRS and CDR2 YFSETQ. The CDR3 covers 15 residues. V lost 4 bases, J lost 4 bases, and 7 bases stayed unmatched. Sample: naive CD4+ T cells from blood. The origin of this receptor is a man aged 18-30 years with type 1 diabetes. V gene TRBV5-1 combines with J gene TRBJ2-2; TRBD1 aligns across 7 bases. Here the CDR3 DNA reads TGCGCCAGCAGCAAAGAGGGACAGCTCACCGGGGAGCTGTTTTTT. It encodes CASSKEGQLTGELFF.